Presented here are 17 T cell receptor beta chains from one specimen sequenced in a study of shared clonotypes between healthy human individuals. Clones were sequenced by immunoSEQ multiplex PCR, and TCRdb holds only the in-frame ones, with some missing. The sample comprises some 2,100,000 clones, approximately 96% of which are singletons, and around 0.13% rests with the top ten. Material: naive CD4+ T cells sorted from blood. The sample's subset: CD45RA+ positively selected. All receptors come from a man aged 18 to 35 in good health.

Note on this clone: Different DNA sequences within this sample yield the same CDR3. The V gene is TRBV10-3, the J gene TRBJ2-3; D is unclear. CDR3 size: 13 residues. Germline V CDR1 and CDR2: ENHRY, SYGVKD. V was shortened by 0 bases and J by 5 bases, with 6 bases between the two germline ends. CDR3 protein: CAISESSVDTQYF. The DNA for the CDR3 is TGTGCCATCAGTGAGTCGTCTGTAGATACGCAGTATTTT.

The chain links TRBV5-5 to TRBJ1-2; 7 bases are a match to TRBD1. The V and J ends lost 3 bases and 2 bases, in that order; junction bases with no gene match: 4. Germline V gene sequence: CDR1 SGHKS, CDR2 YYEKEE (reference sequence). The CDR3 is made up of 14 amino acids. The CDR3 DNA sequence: TGTGCCAGCAGCTCGGAGACAGGGAACTATGGCTACACCTTC. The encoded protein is CASSSETGNYGYTF.

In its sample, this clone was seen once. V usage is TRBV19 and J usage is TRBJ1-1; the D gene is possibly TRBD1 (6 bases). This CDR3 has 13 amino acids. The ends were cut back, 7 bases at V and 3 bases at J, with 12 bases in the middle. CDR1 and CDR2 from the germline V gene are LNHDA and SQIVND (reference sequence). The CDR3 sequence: CASKAGVDTEAFF. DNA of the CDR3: TGTGCCAGTAAGGCAGGGGTGGACACTGAAGCTTTCTTT.

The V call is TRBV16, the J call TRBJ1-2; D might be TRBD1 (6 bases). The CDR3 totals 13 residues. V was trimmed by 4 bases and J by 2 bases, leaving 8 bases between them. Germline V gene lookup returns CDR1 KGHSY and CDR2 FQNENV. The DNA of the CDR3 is TGTGCCAGCAGCCCAGGGGAAAACTATGGCTACACCTTC. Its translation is CASSPGENYGYTF.

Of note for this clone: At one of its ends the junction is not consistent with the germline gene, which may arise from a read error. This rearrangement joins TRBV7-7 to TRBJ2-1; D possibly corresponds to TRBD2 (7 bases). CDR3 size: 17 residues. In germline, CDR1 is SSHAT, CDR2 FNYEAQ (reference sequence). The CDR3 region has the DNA TGTGCTAGCAGCCCGGGGGGCGGGAGTTTCCCTGGTGGGGAGCAGTTCTTC. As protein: CASSPGGGSFPGGEQFF.

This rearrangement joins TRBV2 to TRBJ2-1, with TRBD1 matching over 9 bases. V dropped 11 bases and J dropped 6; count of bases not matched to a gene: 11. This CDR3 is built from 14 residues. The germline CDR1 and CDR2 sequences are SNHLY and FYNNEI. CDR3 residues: CAAKSGQGSNEQFF. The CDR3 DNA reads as TGTGCCGCAAAGTCGGGACAGGGAAGCAATGAGCAGTTCTTC.

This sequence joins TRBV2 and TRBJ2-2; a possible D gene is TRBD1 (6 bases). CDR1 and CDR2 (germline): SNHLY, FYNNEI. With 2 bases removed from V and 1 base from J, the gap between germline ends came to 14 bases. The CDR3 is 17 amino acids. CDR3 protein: CASSESARGRNTGELFF. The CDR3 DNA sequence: TGTGCCAGCAGTGAATCGGCAAGGGGGAGGAACACCGGGGAGCTGTTTTTT. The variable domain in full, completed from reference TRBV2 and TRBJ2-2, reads EPEVTQTPSHQVTQMGQEVILRCVPISNHLYFYWYRQILGQKVEFLVSFYNNEISEKSEIFDDQFSVERPDGSNFTLKIRSTKLEDSAMYFCASSESARGRNTGELFFGEGSRLTVL.

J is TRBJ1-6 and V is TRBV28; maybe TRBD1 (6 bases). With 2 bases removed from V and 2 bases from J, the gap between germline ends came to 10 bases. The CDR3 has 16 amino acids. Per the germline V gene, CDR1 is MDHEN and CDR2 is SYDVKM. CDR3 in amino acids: CASSLVGGAYNSPLHF. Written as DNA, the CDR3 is TGTGCCAGCAGTTTAGTCGGGGGCGCCTATAATTCACCCCTCCACTTT.

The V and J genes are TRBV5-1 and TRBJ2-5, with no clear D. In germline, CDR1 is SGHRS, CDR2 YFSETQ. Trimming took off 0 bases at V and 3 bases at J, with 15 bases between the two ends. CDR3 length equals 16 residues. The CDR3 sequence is CASSLAIGVPKETQYF. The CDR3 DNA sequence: TGCGCCAGCAGCTTGGCCATCGGAGTACCCAAAGAGACCCAGTACTTC.

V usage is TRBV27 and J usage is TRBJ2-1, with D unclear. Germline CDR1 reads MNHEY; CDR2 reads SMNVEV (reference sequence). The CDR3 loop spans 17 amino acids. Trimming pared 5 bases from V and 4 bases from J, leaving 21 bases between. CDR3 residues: CASSPDTVELRYNEQFF. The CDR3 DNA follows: TGTGCCAGCAGTCCAGACACGGTGGAACTGCGGTACAATGAGCAGTTCTTC.

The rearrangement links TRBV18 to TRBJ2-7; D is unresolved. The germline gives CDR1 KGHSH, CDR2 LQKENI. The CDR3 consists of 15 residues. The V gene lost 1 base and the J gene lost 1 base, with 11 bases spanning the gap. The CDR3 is CASSPLGFGSYEQYF. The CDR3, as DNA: TGTGCCAGCTCACCACTAGGGTTCGGATCCTACGAGCAGTACTTC.

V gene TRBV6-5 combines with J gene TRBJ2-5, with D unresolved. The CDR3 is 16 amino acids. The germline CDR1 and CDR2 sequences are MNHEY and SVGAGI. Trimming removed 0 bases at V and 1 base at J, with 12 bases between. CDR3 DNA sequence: TGTGCCAGCAGTTACTCGCGAAGCTACACCCAAGAGACCCAGTACTTC. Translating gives CASSYSRSYTQETQYF.

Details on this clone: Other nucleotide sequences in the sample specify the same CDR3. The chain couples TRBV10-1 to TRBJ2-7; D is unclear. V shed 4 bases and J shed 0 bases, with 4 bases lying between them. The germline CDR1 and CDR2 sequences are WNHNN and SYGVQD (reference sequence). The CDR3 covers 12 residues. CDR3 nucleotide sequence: TGCGCCAGCAGTGGCAGCTCCTACGAGCAGTACTTC. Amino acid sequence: CASSGSSYEQYF.

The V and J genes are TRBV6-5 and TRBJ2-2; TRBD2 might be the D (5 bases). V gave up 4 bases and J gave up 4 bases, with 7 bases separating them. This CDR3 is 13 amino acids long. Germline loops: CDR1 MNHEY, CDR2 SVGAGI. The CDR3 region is CASSWTFTGELFF. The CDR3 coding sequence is TGTGCCAGCAGTTGGACTTTCACCGGGGAGCTGTTTTTT.

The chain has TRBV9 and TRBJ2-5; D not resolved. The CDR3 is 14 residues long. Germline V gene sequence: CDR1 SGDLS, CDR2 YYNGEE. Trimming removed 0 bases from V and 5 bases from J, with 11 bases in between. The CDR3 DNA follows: TGTGCCAGCAGCGTAGCTTGGGTAGGTGAGACCCAGTACTTC. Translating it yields CASSVAWVGETQYF.

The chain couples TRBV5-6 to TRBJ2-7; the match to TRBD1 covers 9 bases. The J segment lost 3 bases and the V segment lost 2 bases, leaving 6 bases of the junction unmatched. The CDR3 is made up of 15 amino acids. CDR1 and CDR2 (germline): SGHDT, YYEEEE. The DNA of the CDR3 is TGTGCCAGCAGCTTAGGCGGGACAGGGCGCTACGAGCAGTACTTC. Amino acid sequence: CASSLGGTGRYEQYF.

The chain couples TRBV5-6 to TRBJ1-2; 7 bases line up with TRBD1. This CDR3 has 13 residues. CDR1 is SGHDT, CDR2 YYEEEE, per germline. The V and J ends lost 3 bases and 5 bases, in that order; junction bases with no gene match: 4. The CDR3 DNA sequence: TGTGCCAGCAGCTCCGGGACAGAATATGGCTACACCTTC. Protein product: CASSSGTEYGYTF.